Sequencing of this T cell receptor beta chain was carried out in a study of identical twins. Broader study findings: The study drew conclusions from cross-sectional statistical analysis, not from following the same donors. There were fewer insertions in abundant cord blood beta clonotypes, but memory repertoires showed no such pattern.

The CDR3 extends over 18 amino acids. The V and J ends lost 4 bases and 2 bases, in that order; junction bases with no gene match: 10. After template switching added a universal primer site, the resulting cDNA carried unique molecular identifiers. In TCRdb, the 5' RACE reads were re-called with MiXCR into one record per CDR3 protein. The table records roughly 290,000 distinct CDR3 sequences, less than 9.5% of them present only once. Healthy Caucasian donors formed the entire cohort. This clonotype was seen repeatedly, ten times or more. Its antigen is not known. These data are also associated with another study on yellow fever vaccine responses in identical twins.

Source material: CD8+ T cells sorted from blood. This sequence originates from a woman in her late teens or twenties in good health. The V gene is TRBV12-3 or TRBV12-4, the J gene TRBJ2-2; 10 bases map to TRBD2. CDR3 coding DNA: TGTGCCAGCAGTTCCCGGGGTAGCGGGGGGTTTAACACCGGGGAGCTGTTTTTT. Translated, it gives CASSSRGSGGFNTGELFF.